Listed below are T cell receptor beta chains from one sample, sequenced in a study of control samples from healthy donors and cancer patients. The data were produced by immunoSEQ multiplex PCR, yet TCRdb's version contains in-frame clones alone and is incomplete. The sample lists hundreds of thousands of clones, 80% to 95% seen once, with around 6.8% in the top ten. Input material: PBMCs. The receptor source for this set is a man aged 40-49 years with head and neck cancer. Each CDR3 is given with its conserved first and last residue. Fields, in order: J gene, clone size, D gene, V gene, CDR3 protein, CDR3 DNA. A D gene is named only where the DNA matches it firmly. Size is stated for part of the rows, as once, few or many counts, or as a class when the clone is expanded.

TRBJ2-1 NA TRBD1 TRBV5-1 CASSLLQGPYSEQFF TGCGCCAGCAGCTTGTTACAGGGGCCCTACAGTGAGCAGTTCTTC
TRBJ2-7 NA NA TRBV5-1 CASSRADEQYF TGCGCCAGCAGCAGAGCTGACGAGCAGTACTTC
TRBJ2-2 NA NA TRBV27 CASRAKPLTIHMISNTGELFF TGTGCCAGCAGAGCCAAACCCTTGACTATCCACATGATTTCGAACACCGGGGAGCTGTTTTTT
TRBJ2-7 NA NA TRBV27 CASSLAESSYEQYF TGTGCCAGCAGTTTAGCTGAGAGCTCCTACGAGCAGTACTTC
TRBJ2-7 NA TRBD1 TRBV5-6 CASSFGQGGSEQYF TGTGCCAGCAGCTTCGGACAGGGGGGCTCCGAGCAGTACTTC
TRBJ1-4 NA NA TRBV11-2 CASSLYEKLFF TGTGCCAGCAGCTTATACGAAAAACTGTTTTTT
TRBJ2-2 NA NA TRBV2 CASTELGVAGELFF TGTGCCAGCACCGAGTTAGGGGTCGCCGGGGAGCTGTTTTTT
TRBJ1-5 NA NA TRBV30 CAWSVNSNQPQHF TGTGCCTGGAGCGTCAATAGCAATCAGCCCCAGCATTTT
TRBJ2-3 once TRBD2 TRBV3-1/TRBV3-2 CASSPSGRSDTQYF TGTGCCAGCAGCCCTAGCGGGAGGTCAGATACGCAGTATTTT
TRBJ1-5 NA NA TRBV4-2 CASSQATDLLQPQHF TGTGCCAGCAGCCAAGCCACAGACCTTCTTCAGCCCCAGCATTTT
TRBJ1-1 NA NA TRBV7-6 CASSSGRGILQGEAFF TGTGCCAGCAGCTCTGGCAGGGGAATTCTTCAAGGTGAAGCTTTCTTT
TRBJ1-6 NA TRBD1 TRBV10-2 CASSVPPGQGLRNSPLHF TGCGCCAGCAGTGTTCCTCCGGGACAGGGGCTGCGAAATTCACCCCTCCACTTT
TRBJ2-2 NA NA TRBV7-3 CASSLGKASTGELFF TGTGCCAGCAGCTTAGGGAAGGCGAGCACCGGGGAGCTGTTTTTT
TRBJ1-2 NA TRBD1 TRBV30 CAWRGTGHYGYTF TGTGCCTGGAGGGGGACAGGACATTATGGCTACACCTTC
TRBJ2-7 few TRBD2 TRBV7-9 CASTRPEAGGYEQYF TGTGCCAGCACCAGACCGGAAGCGGGAGGCTACGAGCAGTACTTC
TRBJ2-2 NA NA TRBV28 CATGPTGELFF TGTGCCACAGGGCCCACCGGGGAGCTGTTTTTT
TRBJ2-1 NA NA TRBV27 CASSLSYYNEQFF TGTGCCAGCAGTTTATCATACTACAATGAGCAGTTCTTC
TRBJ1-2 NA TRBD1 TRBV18 CASSPNRDSPYGYTF TGTGCCAGCTCACCAAACCGGGACAGCCCGTATGGCTACACCTTC
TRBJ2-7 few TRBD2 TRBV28 CASSSPSGTSYEQYF TGTGCCAGCAGTTCTCCTAGCGGGACGTCCTACGAGCAGTACTTC
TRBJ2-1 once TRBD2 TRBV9 CASSVGPRGVNNEQFF TGTGCCAGCAGCGTGGGCCCCCGGGGGGTGAACAATGAGCAGTTCTTC
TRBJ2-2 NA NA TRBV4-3 CASSQAPANTGELFF TGCGCCAGCAGCCAAGCCCCAGCCAACACCGGGGAGCTGTTTTTT
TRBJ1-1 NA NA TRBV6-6 CASSYGDGYTEAFF TGTGCCAGCAGTTACGGCGACGGGTACACTGAAGCTTTCTTT
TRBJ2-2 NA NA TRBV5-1 CASSSDANTGELFF TGCGCCAGCAGTAGTGACGCGAACACCGGGGAGCTGTTTTTT
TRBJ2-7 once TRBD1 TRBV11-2 CASRPNPGQGFTEQYF TGTGCCAGCAGACCAAACCCGGGACAGGGGTTTACCGAGCAGTACTTC
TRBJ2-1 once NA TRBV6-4 CASSGGFQAEQFF TGTGCCAGCAGTGGGGGCTTCCAGGCAGAGCAGTTCTTC
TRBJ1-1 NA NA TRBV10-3 CAISSKHSGSAEAFF TGTGCCATCAGTTCCAAACATTCGGGGTCGGCTGAAGCTTTCTTT
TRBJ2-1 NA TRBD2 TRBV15 CATSRDRVPAGEKFF TGTGCCACCAGCAGAGATCGAGTTCCGGCGGGAGAAAAGTTCTTC
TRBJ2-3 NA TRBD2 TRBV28 CASSRRLAGGLDTQYF TGTGCCAGCAGCCGAAGACTAGCGGGAGGGTTAGATACGCAGTATTTT